Presented here are 10 T cell receptor beta chains from one specimen sequenced in a study of early T cells in non-severe SARS-CoV-2 infection. Using its own MiXCR run on the 5' RACE reads, TCRdb lists one record per CDR3 protein. The table shows approximately 35,000 distinct CDR3 sequences, with around 7% occurring only once. Material: whole blood, obtained at baseline. These TCRs come from an adult who was a healthcare worker with PCR-confirmed SARS-CoV-2 infection or an uninfected control (not recorded which).

In its sample, this clonotype was seen a few times. The rearrangement uses TRBV27 and TRBJ2-3; the match to TRBD2 covers 12 bases. The V gene end was trimmed by 5 bases and the J gene end by 3 bases; junction bases not matched to a gene: 9. Germline V gives CDR1 MNHEY, CDR2 SMNVEV (reference sequence). This CDR3 has 17 amino acids. CDR3 nucleotides: TGTGCCAGCAGTCGTCGGACTAGCGGGATAATTACAGATACGCAGTATTTT. As protein: CASSRRTSGIITDTQYF.

In its sample, this clonotype is medium-sized. The chain links TRBV4-3 to TRBJ2-3, with 13 bases aligning to TRBD2. The CDR3 totals 15 residues. Germline CDR1 reads LGHNA; CDR2 reads YSLEER. Trimming took 4 bases from V and 4 from J; bases not matched to a gene: 2. The CDR3 sequence is CASSLTSGRADTQYF. The DNA of the CDR3 is TGCGCCAGCAGCCTCACTAGCGGGAGGGCAGATACGCAGTATTTT.

This clonotype has ten or more counts. V and J are TRBV19 and TRBJ1-5; D gene unclear. CDR3 length: 12 amino acids. CDR1 is LNHDA and CDR2 is SQIVND in the germline V gene (reference sequence). The ends were cut back, 9 bases at V and 1 base at J, with 7 bases in the middle. The CDR3 nucleotides are TGTGCCAGCGGTGGGAGCAATCAGCCCCAGCATTTT. This sequence encodes CASGGSNQPQHF. Combining the CDR3 with reference TRBV19 and TRBJ1-5 gives the whole variable domain DGGITQSPKYLFRKEGQNVTLSCEQNLNHDAMYWYRQDPGQGLRLIYYSQIVNDFQKGDIAEGYSVSREKKESFPLTVTSAQKNPTAFYLCASGGSNQPQHFGDGTRLSIL.

This clonotype was seen a few times. This sequence joins TRBV20-1 and TRBJ2-3; TRBD2 matches 9 bases. The CDR3 consists of 18 residues. The ends lost 2 bases at V and 5 bases at J; junction bases unmatched: 17. Germline V lookup: CDR1 DFQATT, CDR2 SNEGSKA (reference sequence). This chain's CDR3 is CSARYRDTSGPSGDTQYF. The CDR3 region has the DNA TGCAGTGCTAGATACCGGGACACTAGCGGGCCGTCGGGAGATACGCAGTATTTT.

This clonotype was found a few times. The chain is built from TRBV5-1 and TRBJ2-1; a possible D gene is TRBD1 (6 bases). This CDR3 comprises 15 residues. V lost 1 base to trimming and J lost 4 bases, with 12 bases between them. From germline, CDR1 is SGHRS and CDR2 YFSETQ. CDR3 DNA: TGCGCCAGCAGCTTGAGCCAGGGGCCTTACAATGAGCAGTTCTTC. This encodes CASSLSQGPYNEQFF. Complete variable domain (other parts from reference TRBV5-1 and TRBJ2-1): KAGVTQTPRYLIKTRGQQVTLSCSPISGHRSVSWYQQTPGQGLQFLFEYFSETQRNKGNFPGRFSGRQFSNSRSEMNVSTLELGDSALYLCASSLSQGPYNEQFFGPGTRLTVL.

The gene calls are TRBV12-3 or TRBV12-4 and TRBJ1-2; D not resolved. V lost 5 bases and J 0 bases, leaving 4 bases between the germline ends. CDR3 length: 12 amino acids. Here the CDR3 reads CASSTTNYGYTF. CDR3 DNA: TGTGCCAGCAGTACTACTAACTATGGCTACACCTTC.

In its sample, this clonotype was seen many times. V and J are TRBV29-1 and TRBJ2-3; D ambiguous. V was clipped by 3 bases and J by 6 bases, with 7 bases between them. The length of the CDR3 is 11 residues. Germline CDR1 reads SQVTM; CDR2 reads ANQGSEA. DNA of the CDR3: TGCAGCGTTGATCCTCGGGATACGCAGTATTTT. Translating it yields CSVDPRDTQYF.

This clonotype was counted many times. The V call is TRBV6-2 or TRBV6-3, the J call TRBJ2-1; D call uncertain. The ends were cut back, 2 bases at V and 8 bases at J, with 16 bases in the middle. The CDR3 sequence is 15 residues long. Germline CDR1 is MNHEY and CDR2 is SVGEGT. The CDR3 here is CASSYPEKPPYEQFF. CDR3 bases: TGTGCCAGCAGTTACCCCGAGAAGCCTCCGTATGAGCAGTTCTTC.

The chain joins TRBV6-1 to TRBJ1-5, with 7 nucleotides matching TRBD1. Trimming removed 6 bases from V and 5 bases from J; junction bases left unmatched: 7. The CDR3 runs 14 residues. CDR1 and CDR2 from the germline V gene are MNHNS and SASEGT. For the CDR3, the DNA is TGTGCCAGCAGCGGACAGGATTACTATCAGCCCCAGCATTTT. Translating gives CASSGQDYYQPQHF.

This clonotype was seen more than once but under ten times. This chain uses TRBV10-3 with TRBJ2-7; the D is unclear. CDR1 is ENHRY, CDR2 SYGVKD, per germline. V was pared by 2 bases and J by 1 base, with 6 bases between. This CDR3 spans 13 amino acids. CDR3 amino acids: CAISETGSYEQYV. In DNA, the CDR3 is TGTGCCATCAGTGAGACGGGTTCCTACGAGCAGTACGTC.